A selection of T cell receptor beta chains follows, all from one sample in a study of PD-1 and CTLA-4 blockade in melanoma. Sequencing used immunoSEQ multiplex PCR; TCRdb keeps in-frame clones, though not all of them. This table holds about 16,000 clones, approximately 70% found once. The material sequenced was CD8+ T cells from peripheral blood, taken from a patient given anti-PD-1 treatment. The receptors come from a human donor with melanoma. Both conserved end residues are part of each CDR3. The D gene is left open where the match is weak. Not every row has a clone size; where given, it reads once, few, many or a size class.

-	TRBJ1-3	TRBV5-4	14	-	TGTGCCAGCAGCGTGGAGGGCTCTGGAAACACCATATATTTT	CASSVEGSGNTIYF
-	TRBJ1-4	TRBV29-1	13	-	TGCAGCGATTACAGGGTAGGGGGTGAAAAACTGTTTTTT	CSDYRVGGEKLFF
-	TRBJ1-1	TRBV27	14	once	TGTGCCAGCAGTTTACAGGGGAGGTACACTGAAGCTTTCTTT	CASSLQGRYTEAFF
-	TRBJ2-7	TRBV4-1	15	-	TGCGCCAGCAGCCAGGGGCCCCGGGAGTCCTACGAGCAGTACTTC	CASSQGPRESYEQYF
-	TRBJ1-5	TRBV7-9	13	few	TGTGCCAGCAGTCCGACAGAGGGTCAGCCCCAGCATTTT	CASSPTEGQPQHF
-	TRBJ1-2	TRBV4-1	16	once	TGCGCCAGCAGCCAAGACGGCCCGCGGGAGGACTATGGCTACACCTTC	CASSQDGPREDYGYTF
-	TRBJ2-3	TRBV7-6	17	-	TGTGCCAGCAGCTTAGAAGTGGGCAGGGGAGCGGGAGATACGCAGTATTTT	CASSLEVGRGAGDTQYF
-	TRBJ1-1	TRBV19	12	-	TGTGCCAGTAGTCTGGGGGTCACTGAAGCTTTCTTT	CASSLGVTEAFF
-	TRBJ2-7	TRBV29-1	15	-	TGCAGCGTTGTGGGCGCAGGCAGATATCGCTACGAGCAGTACTTC	CSVVGAGRYRYEQYF
-	TRBJ1-1	TRBV27	13	-	TGTGCCAGCTCGCTGACAGCCGACACTGAAGCTTTCTTT	CASSLTADTEAFF
-	TRBJ2-2	TRBV10-1	16	-	TGCGCCAGCAGTGAGGAGGGGCTGGTCGGTACCGGGGAGCTGTTTTTT	CASSEEGLVGTGELFF
-	TRBJ2-2	TRBV7-9	13	once	TGTGCCAGCAGTAGTTGGAACACCGGGGAGCTGTTTTTT	CASSSWNTGELFF
-	TRBJ1-4	TRBV5-5	17	-	TGTGCCAGCAGCTCCGTCCCCAGGGACCTTACTAATGAAAAACTGTTTTTT	CASSSVPRDLTNEKLFF
-	TRBJ2-3	TRBV7-6	15	-	TGTGCCAGCAGCCTATCGACTAGTAGCACAGATACGCAGTATTTT	CASSLSTSSTDTQYF
-	TRBJ1-3	TRBV7-6	16	-	TGTGCCAGCAGCTCGTTTGGAGGGACACCCGGAAACACCATATATTTT	CASSSFGGTPGNTIYF
TRBD1	TRBJ2-2	TRBV10-2	18	-	TGCGCCAGCACCGCCCAACGGGACAGGGGTTATTGGACCGGGGAGCTGTTTTTT	CASTAQRDRGYWTGELFF
-	TRBJ1-4	TRBV7-6	15	-	TGTGCCAGCAGCTTAGCAGGGTCGGGAGGTGAAAAACTGTTTTTT	CASSLAGSGGEKLFF
-	TRBJ1-1	TRBV5-1	15	once	TGCGCCAGCAGCTTGGGACATGAGGAAGTCACTGAAGCTTTCTTT	CASSLGHEEVTEAFF
-	TRBJ1-5	TRBV19	17	-	TGTGCCAGTAGTATAGTGGGGGGGGCCTCTAGCAATCAGCCCCAGCATTTT	CASSIVGGASSNQPQHF
-	TRBJ1-2	TRBV21-1	19	-	TGTGCCAGCAGCAAAACCTCGGCTCCTTCTGTTGCTTGTTGGTATGGCTACACCTTC	CASSKTSAPSVACWYGYTF
TRBD2	TRBJ2-7	TRBV11-3	16	once	TGTGCCAGCAGCTTATTCGGGACTAGCGGGGCCTACGAGCAGTACTTC	CASSLFGTSGAYEQYF
-	TRBJ1-4	TRBV5-8	15	once	TGTGCCAGCAGCACCGGGCTGGCGATGGGGGAAAAACTGTTTTTT	CASSTGLAMGEKLFF
TRBD1	TRBJ1-4	TRBV30	16	-	TGTGCCTGGAGTCCCTCGGACAGGGAAAGAAATGAAAAACTGTTTTTT	CAWSPSDRERNEKLFF
TRBD2	TRBJ2-3	TRBV3-1/TRBV3-2	17	few	TGTGCCAGCAGCCAAGGACTAGCGGGTGGGAGAACAGATACGCAGTATTTT	CASSQGLAGGRTDTQYF
-	TRBJ1-5	TRBV24-1	13	-	TGTGCCACCAGTGATGGGATAAATCAGCCCCAGCATTTT	CATSDGINQPQHF
-	TRBJ1-5	TRBV6-5	14	-	TGTGCCAGCAGTTACGGCAGGGGCAATCAGCCCCAGCATTTT	CASSYGRGNQPQHF
TRBD1	TRBJ2-1	TRBV11-1	14	-	TGTGCCAGCGAAGACAGGGGGTCCACTAATGAGCAGTTCTTC	CASEDRGSTNEQFF
-	TRBJ2-2	TRBV2	14	-	TGTGCCAGCCTGGACAGCCCTCCCGCCGGGGAGCTGTTTTTT	CASLDSPPAGELFF
TRBD1	TRBJ1-5	TRBV19	16	few	TGTGCCAGTAGTATCGAGTATGCAGGGGGCTGGCAGCCCCAGCATTTT	CASSIEYAGGWQPQHF
-	TRBJ2-1	TRBV7-6	16	-	TGTGCCAGCAGCTTAGCGGTAACAGAAGCTCGCAATGAGCAGTTCTTC	CASSLAVTEARNEQFF
TRBD2	TRBJ2-2	TRBV10-2	17	-	TGCGCCAGCCGCGGGGAGGCTAGCGGGAGACTGGCCGGGGAGCTGTTTTTT	CASRGEASGRLAGELFF
-	TRBJ1-3	TRBV4-1	15	once	TGCGCCAGCAGCCAAGGCATGGGGCCTGGAAACACCATATATTTT	CASSQGMGPGNTIYF
-	TRBJ1-4	TRBV12-5	17	once	TGTGCTAGTGGTTGGGCGACAGGCCCCTCAACTAATGAAAAACTGTTTTTT	CASGWATGPSTNEKLFF
-	TRBJ1-5	TRBV6-6	15	-	TGTGCCAGCCATGGGGCAGTCGATAGCAATCAGCCCCAGCATTTT	CASHGAVDSNQPQHF
TRBD2	TRBJ2-7	TRBV6-5	12	-	TGTGCCAGCAGGGGGGGGACCTACGAGCAGTACTTC	CASRGGTYEQYF
-	TRBJ1-2	TRBV10-1	13	-	TGCGCCAGCAGTGGAGGGGCGGACTATGGCTACACCTTC	CASSGGADYGYTF
-	TRBJ1-5	TRBV6-2/TRBV6-3	13	-	TGTGCCAGCAGTTCGACGGTGGTGGTGCCCCAGCATTTT	CASSSTVVVPQHF
-	TRBJ2-1	TRBV27	17	few	TGTGCCAGCAGTTCACTCGGTGGCGGAATAACCTACAATGAGCAGTTCTTC	CASSSLGGGITYNEQFF
TRBD2	TRBJ2-3	TRBV29-1	16	-	TGCAGCGTTGAAGCTCCGGGGCTAGCGGAGGCAGATACGCAGTATTTT	CSVEAPGLAEADTQYF
TRBD1	TRBJ1-2	TRBV2	14	-	TGTGCCAGCGGATCGACAGGGGAAGAAAATGGCTACACCTTC	CASGSTGEENGYTF
-	TRBJ2-4	TRBV18	18	-	TGTGCCAGCTCACCAGGGGCAGCTCCTTCTTGGCCTAAAAACATTCAGTACTTC	CASSPGAAPSWPKNIQYF
TRBD1	TRBJ2-7	TRBV9	13	-	TGTGCCAGCAGCGTAGGAAGGACAGGCTGCCAGTACTTC	CASSVGRTGCQYF
-	TRBJ1-1	TRBV30	15	-	TGTGCCTGGAGTGTACGCGGGCGGATAAGTGGTGAAGCTTTCTTT	CAWSVRGRISGEAFF
-	TRBJ2-7	TRBV12-3/TRBV12-4	13	-	TGTGCCAGCAGTTGGAGCCCAATCTACGAGCAGTACTTC	CASSWSPIYEQYF
-	TRBJ2-1	TRBV27	13	once	TGTGCCAGCTCCTGGACAGCCTACAATGAGCAGTTCTTC	CASSWTAYNEQFF
TRBD1	TRBJ1-5	TRBV19	16	-	TGTGCCAGTAGTATATCTTGGACAGGGCGTCAACAGCCCCAGCATTTT	CASSISWTGRQQPQHF
-	TRBJ2-3	TRBV29-1	17	-	TGCAGCGTTGAAATTCCTCTACCGGGACTTGACACAGATACGCAGTATTTT	CSVEIPLPGLDTDTQYF